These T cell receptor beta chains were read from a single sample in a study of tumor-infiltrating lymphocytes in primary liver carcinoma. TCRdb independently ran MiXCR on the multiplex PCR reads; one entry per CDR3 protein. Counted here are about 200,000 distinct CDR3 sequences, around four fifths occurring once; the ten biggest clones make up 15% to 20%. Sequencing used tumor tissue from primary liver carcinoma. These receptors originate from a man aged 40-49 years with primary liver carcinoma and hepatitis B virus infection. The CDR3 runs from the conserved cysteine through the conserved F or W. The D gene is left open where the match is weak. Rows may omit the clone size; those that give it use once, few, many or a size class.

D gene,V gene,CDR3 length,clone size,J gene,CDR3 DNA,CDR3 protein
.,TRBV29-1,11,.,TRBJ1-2,TGCAGCGTCGGCGAGGGGGAAGGTTACATCTTC,CSVGEGEGYIF
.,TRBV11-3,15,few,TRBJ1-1,TGTGCCACCAGACCTTTGGGGGCGACGAACACTGAAGCTTTCTTT,CATRPLGATNTEAFF
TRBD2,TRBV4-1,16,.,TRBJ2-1,TGCGCCAGCAGTCCCGAACTAGCGAGGGCTTACAATAAGCAGTTCTTC,CASSPELARAYNKQFF
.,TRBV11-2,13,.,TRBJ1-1,TGTGGCAACAGCTTAGGCCTGAACACTGAAGTTTTCTTT,CGNSLGLNTEVFF
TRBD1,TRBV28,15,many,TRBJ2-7,TGTGCCAGCAGTCTACGACAGGGGTGGTTAGGCGAGCAGTACTTC,CASSLRQGWLGEQYF
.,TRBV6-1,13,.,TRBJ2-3,TGTGCCAGCAGTGAAGCGCTTCTATGTAACCAGTATTTT,CASSEALLCNQYF
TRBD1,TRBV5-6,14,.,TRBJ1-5,TGTGCCAGCAGCTACGGACAGGGGAGTAAGCCCCAACATTTT,CASSYGQGSKPQHF
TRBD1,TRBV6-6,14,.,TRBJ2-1,TGTGCCAGCAGTTACGTGCAGGGGGACAATGAGCAGATCTTC,CASSYVQGDNEQIF
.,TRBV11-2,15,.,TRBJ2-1,TGTGCCAGGAGCTTTAGCGGTCCAATCGACAATGAGCAGTTCTTC,CARSFSGPIDNEQFF
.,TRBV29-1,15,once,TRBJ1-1,TGCAGCGATCGGGCGGGGTGGGGAATTAACACTGAAGGTTTCTTT,CSDRAGWGINTEGFF
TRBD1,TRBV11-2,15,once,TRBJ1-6,TGTGCCAGCAGCGGCGAGGACAGGGCCTATCCACTCCTCCACTTT,CASSGEDRAYPLLHF
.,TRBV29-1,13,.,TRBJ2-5,.,CSVGDGILETLYF
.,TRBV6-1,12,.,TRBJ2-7,TGTCCCAACGATATGGCAGACTACGAGCAGTACTTC,CPNDMADYEQYF
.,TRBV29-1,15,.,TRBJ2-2,TGCAGCGTTGTCACGAAGGGAGTGTACACTGGGGAGCTGTTTTTT,CSVVTKGVYTGELFF
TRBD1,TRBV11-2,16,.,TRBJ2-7,TGTGCCAGCAGCTTAGAGGCGGGACAGGGGGCGAGTGAGCAGCACTTC,CASSLEAGQGASEQHF
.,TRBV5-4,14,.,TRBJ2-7,TGTGCCAACAGCGAGGCCGACTGGGTCCCCAAGCAGTACTTC,CANSEADWVPKQYF
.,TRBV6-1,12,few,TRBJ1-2,TGTGCCAGTTCCGACCCGGAGGATGGCTACACCTTC,CASSDPEDGYTF
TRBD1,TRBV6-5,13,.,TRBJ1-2,TGTACCAGCAGTAAAACAGGGGAAGATAGCTACACCTTC,CTSSKTGEDSYTF
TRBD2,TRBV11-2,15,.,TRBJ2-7,TGTGCCAGTAGCTTAGCGGGCGGGAGTAACGACGAGCAGTACTTC,CASSLAGGSNDEQYF
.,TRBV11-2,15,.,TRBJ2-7,TGTATCAGCAGCTTAAGTGGAGAGGGGACCTACGAGCAGTACTTC,CISSLSGEGTYEQYF
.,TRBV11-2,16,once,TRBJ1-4,TGTGCCAGCAGCAAGATTCCAGGAGGAACAAATGAAAAACTGTTTTTT,CASSKIPGGTNEKLFF
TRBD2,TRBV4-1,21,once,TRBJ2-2,TGCGCTAGCAGCCAAGATATCGCAGGACTAGCGGGAGCCCCGGGGGCCGGGGAGCTGTTTTTT,CASSQDIAGLAGAPGAGELFF
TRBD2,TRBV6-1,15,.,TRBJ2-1,TGTGACAGCAGTGAAGGACTAGTGGTATACAATGAGCAGTTCTTC,CDSSEGLVVYNEQFF
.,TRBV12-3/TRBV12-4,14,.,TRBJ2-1,TGTGCCAGCAAGGAGATGTGCTCCTACAATGATCAGTTCTTC,CASKEMCSYNDQFF